Each of the 32 T cell receptor beta chains below was sequenced from the same sample in a study of T cells in tumors after PD-1 blockade. TCRdb keeps only in-frame clones here, not all; method: immunoSEQ multiplex PCR. The sample holds approximately 19,000 clones; approximately 81% are singletons and the top ten take just over 25%. The sample here was PBMCs, taken after anti-PD-1 therapy. These receptors were obtained from a human donor with advanced basal cell or squamous cell carcinoma (not recorded which).

The rearrangement joins TRBV6-6 to TRBJ2-4; tentatively, D is TRBD1 or TRBD2 (6 bases each). Trimming shortened V by 5 bases and J by 2 bases, and 19 bases separated the two germline ends. CDR1 is MNHNY and CDR2 is SVGAGI in the germline V gene (reference sequence). CDR3 size: 17 residues. In DNA, the CDR3 is TGTGCCAGCAGTCCAAGAGGGGGGCGCGATACCAAAAACATTCAGTACTTC. Residues: CASSPRGGRDTKNIQYF.

V gene TRBV7-6 combines with J gene TRBJ1-2; D may be TRBD1 (6 bases). This CDR3 has 14 residues. Germline V gives CDR1 SGHVS, CDR2 FNYEAQ. Trimming shortened V by 1 base and J by 10 bases, and 16 bases separated the two germline ends. Written as DNA, the CDR3 is TGTGCCAGCAGCTTAGAGGCGGCAGGGGTTGACTACACCTTC. Protein: CASSLEAAGVDYTF. The full variable domain, completed using reference TRBV7-6 and TRBJ1-2, is GAGVSQSPRYKVTKRGQDVALRCDPISGHVSLYWYRQALGQGPEFLTYFNYEAQQDKSGLPNDRFSAERPEGSISTLTIQRTEQRDSAMYRCASSLEAAGVDYTFGSGTRLTVV.

The chain has TRBV19 and TRBJ2-7; 11 nucleotides match TRBD1. Germline CDR1 LNHDA, CDR2 SQIVND (reference sequence). Losses at the gene ends were 5 bases for V and 6 bases for J; bases not matched to a gene: 9. This CDR3 has 15 amino acids. CDR3 DNA sequence: TGTGCCAGTAGTGGTGACGGGACAGGGGGATTCGAGCAGTACTTC. It translates to CASSGDGTGGFEQYF.

The rearrangement uses TRBV9 and TRBJ2-3; 8 bases align to TRBD2. The V gene end was trimmed by 4 bases and the J gene end by 0 bases; junction bases not matched to a gene: 4. Germline lookup yields CDR1 SGDLS and CDR2 YYNGEE. The CDR3 runs 15 residues. CDR3 region: CASSTSGLSTDTQYF. The CDR3 nucleotides are TGTGCCAGCAGCACTAGCGGACTTAGCACAGATACGCAGTATTTT.

The chain recombines TRBV24-1 with TRBJ1-2; D gene unclear. The germline gives CDR1 KGHDR, CDR2 SFDVKD. CDR3 size: 14 residues. V shed 3 bases and J shed 4 bases, with 11 bases lying between them. The CDR3 coding sequence is TGTGCCACCAGTGATCCCCCCGCCGCCTATGGCTACACCTTC. This codes for CATSDPPAAYGYTF.

The rearrangement uses TRBV18 and TRBJ1-3, with 8 bases matching TRBD1. CDR3 size: 17 residues. V was pared by 3 bases and J by 0 bases, with 7 bases of the junction left unmatched. CDR1 and CDR2 from the germline V gene are KGHSH and LQKENI. CDR3: CASSPGQGGFSGNTIYF. The CDR3 bases are TGTGCCAGCTCACCCGGACAGGGAGGGTTCTCTGGAAACACCATATATTTT.

The genes are TRBV4-1 and TRBJ1-4, with 9 positions matching TRBD1. This CDR3 region has 16 residues. The ends lost 2 bases at V and 3 bases at J; junction bases unmatched: 4. The germline V gene encodes CDR1 MGHRA and CDR2 YSYEKL. The CDR3 region is CASSQRDRVANEKLFF. For the CDR3, the DNA is TGCGCCAGCAGCCAAAGGGACAGGGTCGCTAATGAAAAACTGTTTTTT.

J is TRBJ2-2 and V is TRBV6-1; the D gene could be TRBD1 or TRBD2 (5 bases each). Germline-derived CDR1 and CDR2 are MNHNS and SASEGT. There are 15 residues in the CDR3. Trimming stripped 3 bases from V and 4 bases from J, with 12 bases between. The CDR3 DNA reads TGTGCCAGCAGTGATAGGGACCGTAGCACCGGGGAGCTGTTTTTT. Protein sequence: CASSDRDRSTGELFF.

CDR3 region: CASRQGGNQPQHF. The CDR3 DNA is TGTGCCAGCAGACAGGGGGGCAATCAGCCCCAGCATTTT. The chain uses TRBV2 and TRBJ1-5, with TRBD1 matching over 8 bases. Trimming cost V 6 bases and J 2 bases; bases outside gene matches: 0. Germline lookup yields CDR1 SNHLY and CDR2 FYNNEI. This CDR3 is 13 amino acids long. The full variable domain, completed using reference TRBV2 and TRBJ1-5, is EPEVTQTPSHQVTQMGQEVILRCVPISNHLYFYWYRQILGQKVEFLVSFYNNEISEKSEIFDDQFSVERPDGSNFTLKIRSTKLEDSAMYFCASRQGGNQPQHFGDGTRLSIL.

This chain connects TRBV19 to TRBJ1-1; the D gene is possibly TRBD1 (5 bases). V was cut by 1 base and J by 8 bases, with 20 bases left in between. This CDR3 is 16 amino acids long. Germline V gene data show CDR1 as LNHDA and CDR2 as SQIVND (reference sequence). As DNA, the CDR3 is TGTGCCAGTAGTATAGGGGGGATTTATAGTTCGGAGGAAGCTTTCTTT. As protein: CASSIGGIYSSEEAFF.

The chain couples TRBV28 to TRBJ2-7, with 8 positions matching TRBD2. Germline trimming cut 4 bases from V and 6 bases from J; bases unmatched to any gene: 5. The CDR3 contains 13 residues. The germline V gene encodes CDR1 MDHEN and CDR2 SYDVKM. CDR3 residues: CASSSSGRREQYF. The DNA of the CDR3 is TGTGCCAGCAGTTCAAGCGGGAGACGCGAGCAGTACTTC.

CDR3 sequence: CASSQAAWTITTREQYF. The CDR3 nucleotides read TGTGCCAGCAGCCAAGCTGCTTGGACAATAACGACTCGAGAGCAGTACTTC. This chain connects TRBV14 to TRBJ2-7, with D maybe TRBD1 (5 bases). The CDR3 sequence is 17 residues long. V was clipped by 1 base and J by 7 bases, with 23 bases between them. Germline CDR1 reads SGHDN; CDR2 reads FVKESK.

This clone has just a few counts. The chain links TRBV5-4 to TRBJ2-2; 9 bases line up with TRBD1. The germline CDR1 and CDR2 sequences are SGHNT and YYREEE (reference sequence). V gave up 5 bases and J gave up 5 bases; unmatched junction bases: 10. The CDR3 loop spans 16 amino acids. For the CDR3, the DNA is TGTGCCAGCAGGGCTACAGGGGGCACTAGGACCGGGGAGCTGTTTTTT. Residues: CASRATGGTRTGELFF.

A few counts support this clone. The V and J genes are TRBV6-6 and TRBJ1-2; 7 nucleotides line up with TRBD1. The CDR3 extends over 13 amino acids. Trimming removed 4 bases from V and 2 bases from J; junction bases left unmatched: 1. Germline V CDR1 and CDR2: MNHNY, SVGAGI (reference sequence). The CDR3 loop is CASSSTGNYGYTF. CDR3 coding DNA: TGTGCCAGCAGTTCGACAGGGAACTATGGCTACACCTTC.

The V gene is TRBV7-9, the J gene TRBJ1-5; D gene unclear. The germline V gene has CDR1 SEHNR and CDR2 FQNEAQ (reference sequence). The CDR3 covers 13 residues. The V and J ends lost 6 bases and 6 bases respectively, with 12 bases between them. The CDR3, as DNA: TGTGCCAGCAGTTCGGTCCGTGGTCAGCCCCAGCATTTT. Translated: CASSSVRGQPQHF. Filled out from reference TRBV7-9 and TRBJ1-5, the complete variable domain reads DTGVSQNPRHKITKRGQNVTFRCDPISEHNRLYWYRQTLGQGPEFLTYFQNEAQLEKSRLLSDRFSAERPKGSFSTLEIQRTEQGDSAMYLCASSSVRGQPQHFGDGTRLSIL.

This chain connects TRBV4-2 to TRBJ1-2, with 7 bases matching TRBD1. The CDR3 covers 15 residues. CDR1 is LGHNA and CDR2 is YNFKEQ in the germline V gene. V was clipped by 4 bases and J by 1 base; unmatched bases: 6. The CDR3 protein is CASSLRDSDNYGYTF. In DNA, the CDR3 is TGTGCCAGCAGCCTAAGGGACAGCGATAACTATGGCTACACCTTC.

This chain joins TRBV3-1 (or the pseudogene TRBV3-2) and TRBJ1-4; the D gene is possibly TRBD1 (6 bases). The CDR3 covers 14 residues. Trimming removed 5 bases at V and 7 bases at J, with 14 bases between. Germline assignment: CDR1 LGHDT and CDR2 YNNKEL (reference sequence). As DNA, the CDR3 is TGTGCCAGCAGCTTCAGGGGAGGGTTTGAAAAACTGTTTTTT. This sequence encodes CASSFRGGFEKLFF.

The V and J genes are TRBV10-2 and TRBJ1-1, with 9 positions matching TRBD1. Germline V gene data show CDR1 as WSHSY and CDR2 as SAAADI. V was pared by 8 bases and J by 0 bases, with 7 bases of the junction left unmatched. CDR3 length: 15 residues. The DNA for the CDR3 is TGCGCCAGCGGAGGGACAGGGACGGTGAACACTGAAGCTTTCTTT. This sequence encodes CASGGTGTVNTEAFF.

This sequence joins TRBV15 and TRBJ2-1; no clear D gene. Looked up from germline, CDR1 is LNHNV and CDR2 is YYDKDF (reference sequence). The CDR3 extends over 15 amino acids. Trimming pared 2 bases from V and 0 bases from J, leaving 8 bases between. The CDR3 loop reads CATSRPPGSYNEQFF. The CDR3 DNA is TGTGCCACCAGCAGACCCCCAGGCTCCTACAATGAGCAGTTCTTC.

The rearrangement links TRBV28 to TRBJ2-7; 7 bases are shared with TRBD2. Germline CDR1 and CDR2: MDHEN and SYDVKM. The V gene end was trimmed by 6 bases and the J gene end by 0 bases; junction bases not matched to a gene: 5. The CDR3 runs 14 residues. The CDR3 here is CASSEERDSYEQYF. DNA for the CDR3: TGTGCCAGCAGCGAAGAGCGGGACTCCTACGAGCAGTACTTC.

The chain recombines TRBV27 with TRBJ1-6; D is perhaps TRBD1 (6 bases). The germline gives CDR1 MNHEY, CDR2 SMNVEV (reference sequence). CDR3 length: 15 residues. Trimming removed 4 bases from V and 6 bases from J, with 13 bases in between. CDR3 amino acids: CASSSGQPPNSPLHF. In nucleotides, the CDR3 is TGTGCCAGCAGTTCGGGACAACCACCTAATTCACCCCTCCACTTT.

The gene calls are TRBV2 and TRBJ2-7; 12 nucleotides match TRBD2. This CDR3 has 15 residues. CDR1 and CDR2 from the germline V gene are SNHLY and FYNNEI. The V and J ends lost 6 bases and 1 base, in that order; junction bases with no gene match: 4. CDR3 protein: CASRGGLAGSYEQYF. In DNA, the CDR3 is TGTGCCAGCAGGGGGGGACTAGCGGGTTCCTACGAGCAGTACTTC.

The chain combines TRBV7-6 with TRBJ2-5, with 13 bases lining up with TRBD2. This CDR3 comprises 16 residues. CDR1 and CDR2 (germline): SGHVS, FNYEAQ. The ends lost 5 bases at V and 5 bases at J; junction bases unmatched: 8. This CDR3 reads CASSTGTSGESETQYF. In nucleotides, the CDR3 is TGTGCCAGCAGCACCGGGACTAGCGGGGAATCGGAGACCCAGTACTTC.

The J gene is TRBJ1-1, the V gene TRBV6-5; D may be TRBD1 (6 bases). CDR1 is MNHEY, CDR2 SVGAGI, per germline. The CDR3 has 14 residues. V was shortened by 7 bases and J by 4 bases, with 16 bases between the two germline ends. This CDR3 is CASTLEGVSTEAFF. The CDR3, as DNA: TGTGCCAGCACTTTAGAGGGGGTGAGCACTGAAGCTTTCTTT.

The V gene is TRBV5-4, the J gene TRBJ2-1; TRBD2 aligns across 9 bases. Per the germline V gene, CDR1 is SGHNT and CDR2 is YYREEE (reference sequence). The junction had 8 bases not matched to a gene; V was cut back by 6 bases and J by 7 bases. CDR3 length: 14 amino acids. The DNA of the CDR3 is TGTGCCAGCAAAGAAAGCGGGGGGATTAATGAGCAGTTCTTC. Protein sequence: CASKESGGINEQFF.

This chain connects TRBV3-1 (or the pseudogene TRBV3-2) to TRBJ2-7, with a weak D call TRBD1 (6 bases). The germline V and J ends were trimmed by 2 bases and 7 bases, with 15 bases remaining between them. Germline-derived CDR1 and CDR2 are LGHDT and YNNKEL (reference sequence). The CDR3 runs to 14 residues. CDR3: CASSQSDRSWEQYF. In nucleotides, the CDR3 is TGTGCCAGCAGCCAATCTGACAGGTCCTGGGAGCAGTACTTC.

The chain couples TRBV2 to TRBJ2-7; the D is unclear. The CDR3 is 12 residues long. In germline, CDR1 is SNHLY, CDR2 FYNNEI. V gave up 6 bases and J gave up 2 bases, with 8 bases separating them. Here the CDR3 reads CASRQEAYEQYF. CDR3 coding DNA: TGTGCCAGCAGGCAGGAAGCCTACGAGCAGTACTTC.

The genes are TRBV19 and TRBJ2-7; D gene ambiguous. The CDR3 spans 14 residues. The germline V and J ends were trimmed by 3 bases and 2 bases, with 11 bases remaining between them. CDR1 and CDR2 from the germline V gene are LNHDA and SQIVND (reference sequence). The CDR3 bases are TGTGCCAGTAGTATGGTCCCAAACGCCTACGAGCAGTACTTC. Amino acids: CASSMVPNAYEQYF.

Note on this clone: Germline and junction disagree at one end, which may indicate a read error. In the same sample, other DNA sequences code for this CDR3. The chain couples TRBV10-3 to TRBJ1-2; the D gene is possibly TRBD1 (6 bases). This CDR3 is 13 amino acids long. Germline CDR1 ENHRY, CDR2 SYGVKD. CDR3 region: CAISEVQGDGYTF. The DNA of the CDR3 is TGTGCCATCAGTGAAGTACAGGGAGATGGCTATACCTTC.

This clone has only one observation. The chain is built from TRBV28 and TRBJ1-5, with a possible D match to TRBD1 (6 bases). Germline lookup yields CDR1 MDHEN and CDR2 SYDVKM. V shed 5 bases and J shed 0 bases, with 11 bases lying between them. The CDR3 has 15 amino acids. CDR3 residues: CASSPGQLSNQPQHF. The CDR3 DNA is TGTGCCAGCAGTCCAGGACAGCTTAGCAATCAGCCCCAGCATTTT.

V is TRBV7-3 and J is TRBJ2-1, with TRBD2 as a possible D gene (5 bases). CDR3 size: 13 residues. Trimming pared 2 bases from V and 11 bases from J, leaving 13 bases between. The germline gives CDR1 SGHTA, CDR2 FQGTGA. This chain's CDR3 is CASSLSLLDKQFF. CDR3 DNA: TGTGCCAGCAGCTTATCCCTACTAGATAAGCAGTTCTTC.

The genes are TRBV21-1 and TRBJ2-1; the table gives TRBD2 as D, unverified against the DNA. TRBV21-1 is termed a pseudogene. This CDR3 has 21 residues. DNA for the CDR3: TGTGCCAGCAGCCCGGCCCGCAGCTATGGCGGGAGGCCTTTCTCCTACAATGAGCAGTTCTTC. It translates to CASSPARSYGGRPFSYNEQFF.